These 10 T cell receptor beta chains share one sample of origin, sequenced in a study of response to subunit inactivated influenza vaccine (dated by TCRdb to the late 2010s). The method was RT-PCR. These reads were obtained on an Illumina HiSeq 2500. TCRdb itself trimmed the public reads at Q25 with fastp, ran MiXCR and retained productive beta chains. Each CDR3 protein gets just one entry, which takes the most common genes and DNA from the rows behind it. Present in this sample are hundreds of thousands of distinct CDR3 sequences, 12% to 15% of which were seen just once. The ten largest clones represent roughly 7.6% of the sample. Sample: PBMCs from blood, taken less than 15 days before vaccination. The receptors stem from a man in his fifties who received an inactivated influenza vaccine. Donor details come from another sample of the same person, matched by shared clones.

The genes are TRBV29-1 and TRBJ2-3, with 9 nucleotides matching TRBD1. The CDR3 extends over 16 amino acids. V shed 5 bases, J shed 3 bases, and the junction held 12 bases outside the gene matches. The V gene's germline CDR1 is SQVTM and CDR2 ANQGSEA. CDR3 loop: CSVRPGTGIITDTQYF. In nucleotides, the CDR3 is TGCAGCGTTCGTCCCGGGACAGGGATCATAACAGATACGCAGTATTTT.

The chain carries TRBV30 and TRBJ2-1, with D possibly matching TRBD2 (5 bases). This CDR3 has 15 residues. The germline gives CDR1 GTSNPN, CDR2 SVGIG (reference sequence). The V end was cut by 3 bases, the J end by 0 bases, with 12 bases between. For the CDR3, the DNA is TGTGCCTGGAGATACGGGGTGGCCTCCTACAATGAGCAGTTCTTC. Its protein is CAWRYGVASYNEQFF.

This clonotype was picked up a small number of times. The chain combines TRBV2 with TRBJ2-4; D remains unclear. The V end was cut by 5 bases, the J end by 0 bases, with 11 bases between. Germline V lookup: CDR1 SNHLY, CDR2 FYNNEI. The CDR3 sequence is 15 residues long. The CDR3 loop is CASSYSKIAKNIQYF. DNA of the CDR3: TGTGCCAGCAGTTACTCAAAAATAGCCAAAAACATTCAGTACTTC.

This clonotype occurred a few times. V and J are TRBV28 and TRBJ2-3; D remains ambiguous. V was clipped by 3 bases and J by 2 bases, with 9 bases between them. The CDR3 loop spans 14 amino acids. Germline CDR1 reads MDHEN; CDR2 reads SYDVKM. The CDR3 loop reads CASSFITDTDTQYF. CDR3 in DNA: TGTGCCAGCAGTTTTATAACGGACACAGATACGCAGTATTTT.

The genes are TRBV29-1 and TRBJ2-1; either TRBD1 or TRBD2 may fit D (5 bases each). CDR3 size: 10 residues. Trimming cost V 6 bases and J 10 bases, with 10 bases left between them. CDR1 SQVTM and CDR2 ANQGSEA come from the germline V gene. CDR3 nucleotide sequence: TGCAGCGTCGTTTGGGGGGAGCAGTTCTTC. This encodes CSVVWGEQFF.

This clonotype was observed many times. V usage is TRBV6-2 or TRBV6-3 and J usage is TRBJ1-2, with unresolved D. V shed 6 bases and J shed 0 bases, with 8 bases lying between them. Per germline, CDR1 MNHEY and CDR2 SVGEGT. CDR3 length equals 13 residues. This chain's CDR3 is CASSGGANYGYTF. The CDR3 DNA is TGTGCCAGCAGCGGCGGAGCTAACTATGGCTACACCTTC.

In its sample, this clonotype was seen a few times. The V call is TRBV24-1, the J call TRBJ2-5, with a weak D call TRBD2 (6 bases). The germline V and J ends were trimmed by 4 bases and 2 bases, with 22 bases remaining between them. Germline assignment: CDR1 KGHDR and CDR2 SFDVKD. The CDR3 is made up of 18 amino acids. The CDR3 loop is CATSDPFPSGGSQETQYF. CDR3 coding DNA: TGTGCCACCAGTGACCCCTTTCCATCCGGGGGTTCTCAAGAGACCCAGTACTTC.

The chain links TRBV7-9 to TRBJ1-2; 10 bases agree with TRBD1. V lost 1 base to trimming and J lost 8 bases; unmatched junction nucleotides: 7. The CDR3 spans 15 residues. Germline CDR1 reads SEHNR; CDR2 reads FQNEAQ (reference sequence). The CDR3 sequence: CASSLDSDRGAGYTF. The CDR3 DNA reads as TGTGCCAGCAGCTTAGACTCGGACAGGGGGGCCGGCTACACCTTC.

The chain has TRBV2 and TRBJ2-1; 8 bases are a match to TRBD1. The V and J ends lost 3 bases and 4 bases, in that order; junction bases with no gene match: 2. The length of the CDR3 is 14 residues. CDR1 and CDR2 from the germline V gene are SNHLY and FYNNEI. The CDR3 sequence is CASSEGQAYNEQFF. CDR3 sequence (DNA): TGTGCCAGCAGTGAGGGACAGGCGTACAATGAGCAGTTCTTC.

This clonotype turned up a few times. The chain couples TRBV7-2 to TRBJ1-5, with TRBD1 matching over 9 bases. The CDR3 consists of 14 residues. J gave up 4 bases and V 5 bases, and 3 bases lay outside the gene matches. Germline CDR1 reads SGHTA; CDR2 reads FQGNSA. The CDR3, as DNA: TGTGCCAGCAGCGAAGACAGGGGGAATCAGCCCCAGCATTTT. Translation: CASSEDRGNQPQHF. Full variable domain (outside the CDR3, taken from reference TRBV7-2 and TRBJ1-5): GAGVSQSPSNKVTEKGKDVELRCDPISGHTALYWYRQSLGQGLEFLIYFQGNSAPDKSGLPSDRFSAERTGGSVSTLTIQRTQQEDSAVYLCASSEDRGNQPQHFGDGTRLSIL.